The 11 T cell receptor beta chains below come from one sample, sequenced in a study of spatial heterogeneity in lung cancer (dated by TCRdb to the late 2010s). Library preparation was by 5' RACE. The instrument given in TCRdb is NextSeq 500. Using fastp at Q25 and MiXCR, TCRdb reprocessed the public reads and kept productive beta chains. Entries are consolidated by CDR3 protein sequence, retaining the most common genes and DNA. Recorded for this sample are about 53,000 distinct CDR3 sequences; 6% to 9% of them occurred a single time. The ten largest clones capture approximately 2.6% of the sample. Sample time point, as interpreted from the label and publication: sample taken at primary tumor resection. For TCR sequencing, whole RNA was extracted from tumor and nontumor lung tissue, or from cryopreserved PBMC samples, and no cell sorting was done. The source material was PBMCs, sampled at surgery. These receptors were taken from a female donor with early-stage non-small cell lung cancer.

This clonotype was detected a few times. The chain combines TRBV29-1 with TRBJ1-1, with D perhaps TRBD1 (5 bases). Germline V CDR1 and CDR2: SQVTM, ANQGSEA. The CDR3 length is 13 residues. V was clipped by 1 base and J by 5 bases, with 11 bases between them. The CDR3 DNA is TGCAGCGTTGAAGGCTCAGGGCGGACTGAAGCTTTCTTT. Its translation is CSVEGSGRTEAFF.

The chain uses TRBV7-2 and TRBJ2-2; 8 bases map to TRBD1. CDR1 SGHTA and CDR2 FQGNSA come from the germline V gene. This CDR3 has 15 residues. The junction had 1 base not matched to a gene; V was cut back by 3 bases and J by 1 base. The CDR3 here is CASSLTGVNTGELFF. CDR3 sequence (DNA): TGTGCCAGCAGCTTGACAGGGGTGAACACCGGGGAGCTGTTTTTT.

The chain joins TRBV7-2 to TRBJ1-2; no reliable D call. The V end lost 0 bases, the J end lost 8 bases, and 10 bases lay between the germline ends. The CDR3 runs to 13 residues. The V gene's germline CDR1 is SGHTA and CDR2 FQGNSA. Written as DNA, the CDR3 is TGTGCCAGCAGCTTAGCACGGGTTTCCGGCTACACCTTC. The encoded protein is CASSLARVSGYTF. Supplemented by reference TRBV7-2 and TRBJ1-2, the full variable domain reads GAGVSQSPSNKVTEKGKDVELRCDPISGHTALYWYRQSLGQGLEFLIYFQGNSAPDKSGLPSDRFSAERTGGSVSTLTIQRTQQEDSAVYLCASSLARVSGYTFGSGTRLTVV.

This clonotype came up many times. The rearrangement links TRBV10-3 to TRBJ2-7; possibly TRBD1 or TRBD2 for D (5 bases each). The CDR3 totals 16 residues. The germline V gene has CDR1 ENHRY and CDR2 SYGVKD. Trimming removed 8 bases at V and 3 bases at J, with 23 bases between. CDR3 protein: CAIGALGLLGGYEQYF. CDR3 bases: TGTGCCATCGGTGCCCTCGGCCTCCTTGGGGGCTACGAGCAGTACTTC.

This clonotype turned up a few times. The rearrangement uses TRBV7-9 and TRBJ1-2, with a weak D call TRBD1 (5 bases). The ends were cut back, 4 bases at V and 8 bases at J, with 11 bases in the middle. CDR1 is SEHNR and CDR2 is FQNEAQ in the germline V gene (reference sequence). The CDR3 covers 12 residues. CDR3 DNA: TGTGCCAGCAGCTGGGGACTAAGCGGCTACACCTTC. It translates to CASSWGLSGYTF.

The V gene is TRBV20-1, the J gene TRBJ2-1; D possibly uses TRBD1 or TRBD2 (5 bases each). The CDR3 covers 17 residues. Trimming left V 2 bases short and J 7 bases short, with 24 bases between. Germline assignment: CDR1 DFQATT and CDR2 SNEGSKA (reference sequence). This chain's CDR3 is CSARQNPTRGLGNEQFF. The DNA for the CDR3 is TGCAGTGCTAGACAGAACCCAACCCGGGGCCTCGGTAATGAGCAGTTCTTC.

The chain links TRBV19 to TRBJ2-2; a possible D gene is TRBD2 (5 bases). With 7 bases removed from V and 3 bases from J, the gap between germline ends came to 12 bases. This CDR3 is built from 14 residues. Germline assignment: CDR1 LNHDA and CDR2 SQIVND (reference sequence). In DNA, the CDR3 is TGTGCCAGTACGTCCGGGAAGGACACCGGGGAGCTGTTTTTT. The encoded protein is CASTSGKDTGELFF.

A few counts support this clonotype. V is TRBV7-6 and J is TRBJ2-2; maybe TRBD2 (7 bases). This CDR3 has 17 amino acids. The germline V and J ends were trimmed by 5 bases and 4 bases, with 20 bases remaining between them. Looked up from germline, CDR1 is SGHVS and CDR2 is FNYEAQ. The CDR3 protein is CASSASHAGAFTGELFF. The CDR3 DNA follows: TGTGCCAGCAGCGCCTCTCATGCGGGGGCCTTCACCGGGGAGCTGTTTTTT.

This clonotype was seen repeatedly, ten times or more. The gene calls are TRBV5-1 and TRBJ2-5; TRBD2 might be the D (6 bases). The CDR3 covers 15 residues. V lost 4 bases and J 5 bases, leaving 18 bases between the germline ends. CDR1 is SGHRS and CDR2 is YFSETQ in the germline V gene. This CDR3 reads CASSDGGTTAETQYF. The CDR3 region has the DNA TGCGCCAGCAGCGATGGCGGGACGACCGCGGAGACCCAGTACTTC.

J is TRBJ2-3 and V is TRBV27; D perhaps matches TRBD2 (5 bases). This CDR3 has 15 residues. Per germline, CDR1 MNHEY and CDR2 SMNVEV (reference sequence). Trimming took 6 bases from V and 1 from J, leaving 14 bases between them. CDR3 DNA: TGTGCCAGCAGGACCCTGGGTAGCGGCACAGATACGCAGTATTTT. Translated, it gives CASRTLGSGTDTQYF.

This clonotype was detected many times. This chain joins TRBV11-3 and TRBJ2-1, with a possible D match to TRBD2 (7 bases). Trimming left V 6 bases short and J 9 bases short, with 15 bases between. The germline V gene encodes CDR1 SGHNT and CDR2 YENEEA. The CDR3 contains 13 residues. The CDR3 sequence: CASSPGGDTEQFF. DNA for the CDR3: TGTGCCAGCAGTCCGGGGGGCGACACTGAGCAGTTCTTC.